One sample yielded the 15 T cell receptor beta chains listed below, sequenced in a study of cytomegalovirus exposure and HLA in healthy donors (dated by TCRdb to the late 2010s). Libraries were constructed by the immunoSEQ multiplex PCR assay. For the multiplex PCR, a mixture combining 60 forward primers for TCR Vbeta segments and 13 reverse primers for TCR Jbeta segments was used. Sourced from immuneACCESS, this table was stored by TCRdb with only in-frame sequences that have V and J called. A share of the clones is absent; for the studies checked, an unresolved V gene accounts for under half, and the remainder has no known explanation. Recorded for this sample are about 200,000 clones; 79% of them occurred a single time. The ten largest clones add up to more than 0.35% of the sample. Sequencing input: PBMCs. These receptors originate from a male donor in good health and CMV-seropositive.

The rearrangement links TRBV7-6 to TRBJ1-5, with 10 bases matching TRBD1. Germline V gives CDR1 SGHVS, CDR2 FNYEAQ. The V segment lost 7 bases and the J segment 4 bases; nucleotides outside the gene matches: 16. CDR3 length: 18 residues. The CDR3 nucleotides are TGTGCCAGCAACATAATCCCCCGGGACAGGGGCCATAATCAGCCCCAGCATTTT. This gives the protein CASNIIPRDRGHNQPQHF.

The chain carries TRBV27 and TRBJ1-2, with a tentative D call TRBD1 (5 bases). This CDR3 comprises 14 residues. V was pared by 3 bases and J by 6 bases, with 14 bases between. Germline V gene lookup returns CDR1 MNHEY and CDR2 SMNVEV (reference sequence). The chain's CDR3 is CASSFLTAGDGYTF. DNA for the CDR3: TGTGCCAGCAGTTTTCTTACCGCGGGGGATGGCTACACCTTC.

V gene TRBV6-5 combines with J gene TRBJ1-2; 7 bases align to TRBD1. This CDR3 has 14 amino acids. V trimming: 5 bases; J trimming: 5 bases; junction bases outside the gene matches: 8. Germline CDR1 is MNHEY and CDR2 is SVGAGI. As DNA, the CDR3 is TGTGCCAGCAGTGAAGGGGCAGGGGGTTATGGCTACACCTTC. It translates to CASSEGAGGYGYTF.

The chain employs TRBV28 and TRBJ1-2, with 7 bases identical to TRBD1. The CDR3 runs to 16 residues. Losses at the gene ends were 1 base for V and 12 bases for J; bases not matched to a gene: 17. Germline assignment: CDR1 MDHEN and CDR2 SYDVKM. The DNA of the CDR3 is TGTGCCAGCAGTTTATTCTTCCGGGACAGCGACGTCTACCACACCTTC. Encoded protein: CASSLFFRDSDVYHTF.

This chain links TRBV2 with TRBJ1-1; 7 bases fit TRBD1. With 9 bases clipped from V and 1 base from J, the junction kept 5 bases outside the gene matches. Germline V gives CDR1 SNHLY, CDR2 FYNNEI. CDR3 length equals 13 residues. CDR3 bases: TGTGCCAGTCAGACAGGGCAGAACACTGAAGCTTTCTTT. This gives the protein CASQTGQNTEAFF.

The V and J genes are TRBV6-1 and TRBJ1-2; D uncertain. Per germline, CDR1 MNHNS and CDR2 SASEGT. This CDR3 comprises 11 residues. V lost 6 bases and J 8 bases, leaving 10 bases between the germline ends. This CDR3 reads CASSATRGYTF. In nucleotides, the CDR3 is TGTGCCAGCAGCGCCACGAGGGGCTACACCTTC.

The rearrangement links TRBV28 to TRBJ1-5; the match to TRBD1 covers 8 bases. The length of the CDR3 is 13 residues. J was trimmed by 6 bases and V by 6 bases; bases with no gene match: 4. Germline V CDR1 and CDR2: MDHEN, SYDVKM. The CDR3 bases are TGTGCCAGCAGGGACAGGGCCGGTCAGCCCCAGCATTTT. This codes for CASRDRAGQPQHF.

The CDR3 sequence: CASSISGGTSYEQYF. CDR3 nucleotide sequence: TGTGCCAGTAGTATTTCGGGGGGTACTTCCTACGAGCAGTACTTC. The gene calls are TRBV19 and TRBJ2-7; TRBD2 agrees at 7 bases. This CDR3 is 15 amino acids long. CDR1 and CDR2 from the germline V gene are LNHDA and SQIVND (reference sequence). The V segment lost 3 bases and the J segment 1 base; nucleotides outside the gene matches: 6.

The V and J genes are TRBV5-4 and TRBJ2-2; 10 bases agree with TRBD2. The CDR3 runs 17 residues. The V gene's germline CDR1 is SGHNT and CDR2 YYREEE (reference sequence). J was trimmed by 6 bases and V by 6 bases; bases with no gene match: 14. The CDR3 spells CASIVAGGPGMAGELFF. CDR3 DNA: TGTGCCAGCATCGTAGCGGGAGGCCCCGGGATGGCCGGGGAGCTGTTTTTT.

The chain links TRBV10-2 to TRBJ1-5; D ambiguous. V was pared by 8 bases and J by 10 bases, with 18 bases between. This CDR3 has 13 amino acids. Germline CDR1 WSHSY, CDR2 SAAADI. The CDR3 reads CASGPTRSGPQHF. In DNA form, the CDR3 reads TGCGCCAGCGGCCCGACCAGGTCCGGACCCCAGCATTTT.

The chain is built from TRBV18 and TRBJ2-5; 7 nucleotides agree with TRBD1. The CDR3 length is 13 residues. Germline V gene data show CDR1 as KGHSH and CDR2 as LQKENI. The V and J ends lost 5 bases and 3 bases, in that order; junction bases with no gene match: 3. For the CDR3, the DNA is TGTGCCAGCTCATTCGGACAGGAAGAGACCCAGTACTTC. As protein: CASSFGQEETQYF. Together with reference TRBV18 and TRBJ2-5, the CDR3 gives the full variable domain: NAGVMQNPRHLVRRRGQEARLRCSPMKGHSHVYWYRQLPEEGLKFMVYLQKENIIDESGMPKERFSAEFPKEGPSILRIQQVVRGDSAAYFCASSFGQEETQYFGPGTRLLVL.

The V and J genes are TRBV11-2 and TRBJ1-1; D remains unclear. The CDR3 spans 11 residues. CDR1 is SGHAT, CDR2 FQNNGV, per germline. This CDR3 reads CACQVGTEAFF. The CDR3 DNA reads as TGTGCTTGCCAGGTTGGCACTGAAGCTTTCTTT.

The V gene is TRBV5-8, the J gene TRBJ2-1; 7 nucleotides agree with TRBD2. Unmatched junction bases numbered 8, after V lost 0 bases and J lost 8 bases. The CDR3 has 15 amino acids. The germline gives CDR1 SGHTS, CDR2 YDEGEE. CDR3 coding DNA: TGTGCCAGCAGCTTGGGAGGGAGGGCCGGGGATGAGCAGTTCTTC. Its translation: CASSLGGRAGDEQFF.

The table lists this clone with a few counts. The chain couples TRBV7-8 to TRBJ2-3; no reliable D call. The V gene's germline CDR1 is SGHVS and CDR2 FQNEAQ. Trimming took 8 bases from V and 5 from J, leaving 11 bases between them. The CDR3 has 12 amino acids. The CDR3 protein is CASRTSGDTQYF. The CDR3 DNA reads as TGTGCCAGCCGAACCTCGGGAGATACGCAGTATTTT.

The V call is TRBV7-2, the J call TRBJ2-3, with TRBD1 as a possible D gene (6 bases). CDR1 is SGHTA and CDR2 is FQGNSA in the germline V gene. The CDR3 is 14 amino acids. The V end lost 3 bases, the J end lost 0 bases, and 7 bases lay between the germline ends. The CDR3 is CASSFRGSTDTQYF. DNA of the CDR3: TGTGCCAGCAGCTTCAGGGGAAGCACAGATACGCAGTATTTT.